Below, one T cell receptor beta chain is given with its context. The entry originates in a study of T cells in Graves' hyperthyroidism and ophthalmopathy. With 5 bases clipped from V and 3 bases from J, the junction kept 16 bases outside the gene matches. From germline, CDR1 is MDHEN and CDR2 SYDVKM. CDR3 size: 17 residues. The study left out patients who had uncontrolled infection, other autoimmune disease, pregnancy or lactation. The diagnoses drew upon clinical symptoms, serum thyroxine and TRAb, thyroid ultrasound and orbital computed tomography. RNA transcripts gave rise to amplified TCR beta CDR3 regions. The TCR CDR3 was amplified in a first-round RT-PCR using the HTBI primer set. TCRdb re-called the multiplex PCR reads with MiXCR, one entry per CDR3 protein. The data contain around 420,000 distinct CDR3 sequences, about 15% of them singletons.

The receptor was derived from a woman younger than 35 with Graves' hyperthyroidism. The sequencing sample was made of blood. The rearrangement joins TRBV28 to TRBJ2-7; 7 bases are a match to TRBD1. CDR3 bases: TGTGCCAGCAGTCGACCCGACGACAGGGTTTTCCGCTACGAGCAGTACTTC. Protein product: CASSRPDDRVFRYEQYF.